Sequencing of this T cell receptor (beta chain) was carried out in a study of vaccination and CD4 T cells after COVID-19. About the study: Between diagnosis and the drawing of post-COVID samples lay a median roughly 91 days (range 35 to 161). General observations from the study: Convalescent patients had a median around 86% of reactive clones appearing only post-vaccination.

The assay that was used to sequence DNA from cultured CD4+ T cells was the Oncomine TCR Beta short-read assay. TCRdb reprocessed the PCR reads with MiXCR, giving one entry per CDR3 protein. This sample has roughly 14,000 distinct CDR3 sequences, with approximately 35% found just once. Indicated treatment: roughly 10-day PBMC culture with coronavirus spike peptide pools or control peptides (ViraFEST assay). Under the ViraFEST approach, antigen-specific T cells were expanded with peptide pools and TCRs subsequently sequenced. Positive PCR dates ranged from March to December 2020; these dates predated US Alpha, Beta and Delta variants. CDR3 length: 15 amino acids. Per the germline V gene, CDR1 is MNHNS and CDR2 is SASEGT. Unmatched junction bases numbered 11, after V lost 8 bases and J lost 1 base. In the case of this clonotype: Its antigen is unknown.

Sequencing was carried out using cultured CD4+ T cells from blood. This sequence joins TRBV6-1 and TRBJ2-7, with 7 positions matching TRBD1. The receptor's source is a human donor with COVID-19. The CDR3 loop is CASAETWDSSYEQYF. CDR3 coding DNA: TGTGCCAGCGCAGAGACGTGGGACAGTTCCTACGAGCAGTACTTC.